The 9 T cell receptor beta chains reported below all come from one sample, sequenced in a study of human T cells and chemical hapten exposure. MiXCR, run by TCRdb on the 5' RACE reads, gives a single entry per CDR3 protein. Among 81,000 or so distinct CDR3 sequences, 6% to 8.5% were seen once, and the ten largest hold 2% to 2.5%. The authors extracted total RNA from unfractionated whole blood. The receptor set was obtained from a male donor in good health.

This clonotype was detected ten times or more. The V gene is TRBV13, the J gene TRBJ2-7, with 8 bases aligning to TRBD1. Unmatched junction bases numbered 3, after V lost 4 bases and J lost 1 base. The length of the CDR3 is 14 residues. Per the germline V gene, CDR1 is PRHDT and CDR2 is FYEKMQ (reference sequence). CDR3 nucleotide sequence: TGTGCCAGCAGCTCGGACAGGGCTTCCTACGAGCAGTACTTC. This sequence encodes CASSSDRASYEQYF.

The chain links TRBV5-1 to TRBJ2-1, with 8 nucleotides matching TRBD1. Trimming removed 4 bases from V and 8 bases from J; junction bases left unmatched: 14. The germline CDR1 and CDR2 sequences are SGHRS and YFSETQ. The CDR3 is made up of 16 amino acids. CDR3 residues: CASSLGAGGSGDEQFF. The CDR3 region has the DNA TGCGCCAGCAGCCTGGGGGCAGGGGGCTCCGGGGATGAGCAGTTCTTC.

This clonotype was found a few times. The V and J genes are TRBV5-1 and TRBJ2-7, with TRBD2 matching 9 bases. Germline V gene sequence: CDR1 SGHRS, CDR2 YFSETQ. Germline trimming cut 4 bases from V and 5 bases from J; bases unmatched to any gene: 4. The CDR3 contains 13 residues. The CDR3 DNA is TGCGCCAGCAGCGTGGGACTAGCCGACGAGCAGTACTTC. Protein sequence: CASSVGLADEQYF.

This clonotype was counted between two and nine times. The chain joins TRBV14 to TRBJ1-6; D gene unclear. CDR1 and CDR2 (germline): SGHDN, FVKESK. The V and J ends lost 4 bases and 6 bases respectively, with 13 bases between them. The CDR3 consists of 15 residues. The CDR3 spells CASSLDGRLNSPLHF. The CDR3, as DNA: TGTGCCAGCAGCCTCGACGGGAGGCTTAATTCACCCCTCCACTTT.

This clonotype was detected only a few times. This chain's CDR3 is CASSYSDPGQLPGTNEKLFF. The DNA for the CDR3 is TGTGCCAGCAGTTACTCAGACCCGGGACAGTTACCTGGGACTAATGAAAAACTGTTTTTT. The V gene is TRBV6-6, the J gene TRBJ1-4; TRBD1 aligns across 7 bases. The germline V gene has CDR1 MNHNY and CDR2 SVGAGI (reference sequence). CDR3 length: 20 amino acids. Losses at the gene ends were 0 bases for V and 2 bases for J; bases not matched to a gene: 15.

This clonotype was detected a few times. This rearrangement joins TRBV10-2 to TRBJ1-3; 7 bases align to TRBD1. Trimming at V came to 8 bases and at J to 0 bases, leaving 13 bases not matched to a gene. Germline-derived CDR1 and CDR2 are WSHSY and SAAADI. CDR3 length equals 17 residues. CDR3 sequence reads: CASWDQGQRLSGNTIYF. CDR3 DNA sequence: TGCGCCAGCTGGGACCAGGGACAGCGTCTCTCTGGAAACACCATATATTTT.

The table lists this clonotype with a few counts. The chain recombines TRBV7-2 with TRBJ2-3; a weak D match, TRBD1 (6 bases). V was cut by 2 bases and J by 2 bases, with 11 bases left in between. Germline CDR1 is SGHTA and CDR2 is FQGNSA. CDR3 length: 15 amino acids. In nucleotides, the CDR3 is TGTGCCAGCAGCTTACGGCAGGGGTTCACAGATACGCAGTATTTT. Protein product: CASSLRQGFTDTQYF.

This chain connects TRBV14 to TRBJ1-1; TRBD1 agrees at 7 bases. The CDR3 spans 12 residues. Germline values: CDR1 SGHDN, CDR2 FVKESK. The V and J ends lost 5 bases and 5 bases, in that order; junction bases with no gene match: 2. The chain's CDR3 is CASSSDRTEAFF. CDR3 in DNA: TGTGCCAGCAGCTCGGACAGGACTGAAGCTTTCTTT.

This clonotype was observed a few times. The genes are TRBV12-3 or TRBV12-4 and TRBJ1-6; D might be TRBD1 (6 bases). This CDR3 has 15 residues. V was trimmed by 3 bases and J by 9 bases, leaving 15 bases between them. CDR3: CASSFWGAGGSPLHF. CDR3 nucleotide sequence: TGTGCCAGCAGTTTTTGGGGGGCCGGTGGTTCACCCCTCCACTTT.